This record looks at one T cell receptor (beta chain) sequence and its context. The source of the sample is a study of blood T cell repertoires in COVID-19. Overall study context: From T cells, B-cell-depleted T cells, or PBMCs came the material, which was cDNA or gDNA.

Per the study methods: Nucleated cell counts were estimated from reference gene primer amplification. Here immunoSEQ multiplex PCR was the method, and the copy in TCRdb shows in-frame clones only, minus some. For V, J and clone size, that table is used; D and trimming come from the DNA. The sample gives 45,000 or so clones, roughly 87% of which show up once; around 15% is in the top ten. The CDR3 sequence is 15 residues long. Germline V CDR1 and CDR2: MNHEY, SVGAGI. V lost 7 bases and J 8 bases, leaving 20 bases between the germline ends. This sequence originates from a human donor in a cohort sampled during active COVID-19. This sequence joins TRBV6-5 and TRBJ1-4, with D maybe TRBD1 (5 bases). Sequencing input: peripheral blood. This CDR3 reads CASNLSRQGGEKLFF. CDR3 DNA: TGTGCCAGCAATCTTTCCCGGCAGGGCGGCGAAAAACTGTTTTTT.